The next 3 T cell receptor beta chains were all read from a single sample in a study of Ad26.COV2.S vaccination and SARS-CoV-2 variants. Method: immunoSEQ multiplex PCR; TCRdb's copy keeps in-frame clones and lacks some. The data hold 400,000 to 450,000 clones, with 92% observed a single time. Treatment here: over 15 received Ad26.COV2.S at low or high dose, single or two shots; a few received placebo; per-sample allocation not given. Vaccine and placebo recipients were sampled on day 63 after the first injection. The input for sequencing was peripheral blood, taken in a trial of Ad26.COV2.S vaccine versus placebo. The receptors derive from a person aged 18 to 65 who received the Ad26.COV2.S COVID-19 vaccine or a placebo.

The chain links TRBV7-2 to TRBJ2-1; D is unclear. Trimming shortened V by 5 bases and J by 4 bases, and 12 bases separated the two germline ends. The CDR3 sequence is 14 residues long. CDR1 is SGHTA and CDR2 is FQGNSA in the germline V gene. The CDR3 nucleotides are TGTGCCAGCAGCCAACTCGGGTCTTACAATGAGCAGTTCTTC. Its protein is CASSQLGSYNEQFF.

The rearrangement uses TRBV6-6 and TRBJ1-1, with D unclear. V was cut by 3 bases and J by 0 bases, with 14 bases left in between. CDR1 is MNHNY and CDR2 is SVGAGI in the germline V gene (reference sequence). The CDR3 runs 16 residues. The CDR3 sequence is CASSYGNGFMNTEAFF. Here the CDR3 DNA reads TGTGCCAGCAGTTATGGTAACGGGTTCATGAACACTGAAGCTTTCTTT.

V usage is TRBV6-5 and J usage is TRBJ1-5, with 10 bases lining up with TRBD1. The trim removed 2 bases at V and 8 bases at J, leaving 3 bases unmatched. The CDR3 length is 14 residues. Germline CDR1 reads MNHEY; CDR2 reads SVGAGI. DNA for the CDR3: TGTGCCAGCAGTTACAGACAGGGGGCCAAGCCCCAGCATTTT. This encodes CASSYRQGAKPQHF.